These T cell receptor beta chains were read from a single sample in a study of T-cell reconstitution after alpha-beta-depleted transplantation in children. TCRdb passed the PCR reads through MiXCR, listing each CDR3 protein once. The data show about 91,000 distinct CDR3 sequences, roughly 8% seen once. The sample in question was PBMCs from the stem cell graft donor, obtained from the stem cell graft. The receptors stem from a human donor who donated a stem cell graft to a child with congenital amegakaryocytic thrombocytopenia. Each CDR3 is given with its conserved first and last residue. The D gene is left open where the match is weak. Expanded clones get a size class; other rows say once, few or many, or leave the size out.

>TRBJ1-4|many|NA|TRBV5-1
TGCGCCAGCAGCTTTACAGCCGCAACTAATGAAAAACTGTTTTTT
CASSFTAATNEKLFF
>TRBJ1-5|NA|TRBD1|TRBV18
TGTGCCAGCTCTATCAACAGGGGAGCGGAACAGCCCCAGCATTTT
CASSINRGAEQPQHF
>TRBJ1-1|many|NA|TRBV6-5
TGTGCCAGCAGACGGGACCAGGGACCTGTGGGAGCTTTCTTT
CASRRDQGPVGAFF
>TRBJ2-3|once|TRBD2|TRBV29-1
TGCAGCGGGTCCGGGACTAGCGTAGATACGCAGTATTTT
CSGSGTSVDTQYF
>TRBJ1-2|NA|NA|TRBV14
TGTGCCAGCAGCCCCGGGCACGGCTATGGCTACACCTTC
CASSPGHGYGYTF
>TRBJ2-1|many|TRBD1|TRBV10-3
TGTGCCATCAGGGGGGACAGCTACAATATCAATGAGCAGTTCTTC
CAIRGDSYNINEQFF
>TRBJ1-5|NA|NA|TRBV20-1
TGCAGTGCTAGTCGGGTTAGTCAGCCCCAGCATTTT
CSASRVSQPQHF
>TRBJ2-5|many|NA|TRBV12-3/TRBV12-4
TGTGCCAGCAGTCCGGGGACCGGGACCACTAAGGGGGAGACCCAGTACTTC
CASSPGTGTTKGETQYF
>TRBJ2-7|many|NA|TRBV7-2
TGTGCCAGCAGCTTAGTGCGGGACTCCTACGAGCAGTACTTC
CASSLVRDSYEQYF
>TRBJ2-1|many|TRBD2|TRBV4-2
TGTGCCAGCAGCCAGGAAAAACTAGCGGGAGGGAAAAGCTCCTACAATGAGCAGTTCTTC
CASSQEKLAGGKSSYNEQFF
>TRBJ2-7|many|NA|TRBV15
TGTGCCACCAGCATGGACCGCGGCCAGGGAAGCGAGCAGTACTTC
CATSMDRGQGSEQYF
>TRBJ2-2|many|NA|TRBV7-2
TGTGCCAGCTCCTGGGGGCAGGGTCTAAACACCGGGGAGCTGTTTTTT
CASSWGQGLNTGELFF
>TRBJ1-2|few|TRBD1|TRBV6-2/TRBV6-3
TGTGCCAGCAGTCGGGACAGCGGGGGCTACACCTTC
CASSRDSGGYTF